These 8 T cell receptor beta chains share one sample of origin, sequenced in a study of shared clonotypes between healthy human individuals. Profiled with immunoSEQ multiplex PCR; TCRdb holds only in-frame clones, not every one. The table has about 600,000 clones, 97% seen once. Input material: naive CD4+ T cells sorted from blood. Subset of the sample: CD45RA+ positively selected. The receptors were sampled from a woman in her thirties in good health.

The chain has TRBV10-3 and TRBJ2-5; possibly TRBD1 or TRBD2 for D (7 bases each). Looked up from germline, CDR1 is ENHRY and CDR2 is SYGVKD. Trimming took off 6 bases at V and 5 bases at J, with 13 bases between the two ends. The CDR3 is made up of 13 amino acids. CDR3 sequence: CAIRSGGGETQYF. The CDR3 DNA follows: TGTGCCATCAGATCAGGGGGAGGGGAGACCCAGTACTTC.

The rearrangement uses TRBV5-1 and TRBJ2-5; TRBD1 aligns across 7 bases. The CDR3 runs to 14 residues. Looked up from germline, CDR1 is SGHRS and CDR2 is YFSETQ. V gave up 3 bases and J gave up 5 bases; unmatched junction bases: 7. The CDR3 nucleotides are TGCGCCAGCAGCTACGGACAGGCCACGGAGACCCAGTACTTC. This translates into CASSYGQATETQYF.

The chain employs TRBV28 and TRBJ1-1, with D possibly TRBD1 on 5 matching bases. The CDR3 has 12 amino acids. Trimming pared 11 bases from V and 1 base from J, leaving 11 bases between. CDR1 MDHEN and CDR2 SYDVKM come from the germline V gene. The CDR3 DNA is TGTGCCGGTGTTGGGGGGAACACTGAAGCTTTCTTT. Protein product: CAGVGGNTEAFF.

This chain links TRBV30 with TRBJ1-6; D is ambiguous. V was clipped by 2 bases and J by 0 bases, with 2 bases between them. The CDR3 totals 13 residues. Germline values: CDR1 GTSNPN, CDR2 SVGIG (reference sequence). CDR3 nucleotide sequence: TGTGCCTGGAGTTACTCCTATAATTCACCCCTCCACTTT. Its protein product is CAWSYSYNSPLHF.

The V gene is TRBV5-1, the J gene TRBJ2-4; TRBD2 matches at 7 bases. Germline values: CDR1 SGHRS, CDR2 YFSETQ. The CDR3 spans 16 residues. The V segment lost 3 bases and the J segment 2 bases; nucleotides outside the gene matches: 8. CDR3 protein: CASSSGPGGTKNIQYF. CDR3 DNA: TGCGCCAGCAGCTCCGGTCCGGGGGGAACCAAAAACATTCAGTACTTC.

To note about this clone: Other DNA sequences in this specimen translate into the identical CDR3. The rearrangement uses TRBV19 and TRBJ2-3; no firm D call. V gave up 3 bases and J gave up 2 bases, with 6 bases separating them. CDR1 and CDR2 from the germline V gene are LNHDA and SQIVND (reference sequence). This CDR3 is built from 13 residues. In DNA form, the CDR3 reads TGTGCCAGTAGTATCGGCTACACAGATACGCAGTATTTT. Amino acid sequence: CASSIGYTDTQYF.

This clone appeared once. The rearrangement uses TRBV28 and TRBJ1-6; no firm D call. Between the trimmed V and J ends, which lost 3 bases and 7 bases, there was a span of 7 bases. The CDR3 covers 13 residues. Germline loops: CDR1 MDHEN, CDR2 SYDVKM. The CDR3 coding sequence is TGTGCCAGCAGTTTGGCGGGAAATTCACCCCTCCACTTT. Translated, it gives CASSLAGNSPLHF.

The rearrangement links TRBV20-1 to TRBJ2-1, with D hard to call. CDR3 size: 11 residues. The germline V gene has CDR1 DFQATT and CDR2 SNEGSKA (reference sequence). With 6 bases removed from V and 7 bases from J, the gap between germline ends came to 10 bases. CDR3 sequence reads: CSAPWVNEQFF. Written as DNA, the CDR3 is TGCAGTGCCCCTTGGGTTAATGAGCAGTTCTTC.